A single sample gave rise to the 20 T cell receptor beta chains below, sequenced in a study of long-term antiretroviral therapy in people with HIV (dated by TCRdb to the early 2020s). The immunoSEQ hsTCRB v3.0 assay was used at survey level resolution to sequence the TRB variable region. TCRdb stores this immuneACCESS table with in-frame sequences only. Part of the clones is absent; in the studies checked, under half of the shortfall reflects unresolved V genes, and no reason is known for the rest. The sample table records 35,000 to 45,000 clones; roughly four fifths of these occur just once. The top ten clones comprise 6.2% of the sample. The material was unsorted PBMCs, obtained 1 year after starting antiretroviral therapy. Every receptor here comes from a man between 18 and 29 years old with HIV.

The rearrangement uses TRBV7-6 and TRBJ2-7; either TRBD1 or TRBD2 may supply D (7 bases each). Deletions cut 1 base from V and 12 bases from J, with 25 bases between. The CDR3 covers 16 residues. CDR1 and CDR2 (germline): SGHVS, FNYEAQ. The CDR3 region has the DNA TGTGCCAGCAGCTTAGAGGCCGGGGGGACAGCCAGCGACCTGTACTTC. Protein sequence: CASSLEAGGTASDLYF.

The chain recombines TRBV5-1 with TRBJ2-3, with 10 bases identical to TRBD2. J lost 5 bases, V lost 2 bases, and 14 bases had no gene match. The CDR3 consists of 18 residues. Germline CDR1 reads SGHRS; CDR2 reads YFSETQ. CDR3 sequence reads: CASSLSRTSGLGRDTQYF. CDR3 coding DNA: TGCGCCAGCAGCTTAAGTAGGACTAGCGGTCTGGGGAGAGATACGCAGTATTTT.

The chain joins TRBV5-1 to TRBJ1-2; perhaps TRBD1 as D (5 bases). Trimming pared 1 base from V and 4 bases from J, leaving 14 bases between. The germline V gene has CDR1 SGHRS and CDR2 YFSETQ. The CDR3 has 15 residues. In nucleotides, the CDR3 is TGCGCCAGCAGCTTGACTGGGACTTCAAGCTATGGCTACACCTTC. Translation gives CASSLTGTSSYGYTF.

CDR3 coding DNA: TGTGCCACCAGCGCGTCGGGGGGGGTTAGCACTGAAGCTTTCTTT. Protein product: CATSASGGVSTEAFF. This sequence joins TRBV15 and TRBJ1-1, with a weak D call TRBD1 (5 bases). V gave up 5 bases and J gave up 4 bases, with 17 bases separating them. The CDR3 loop spans 15 amino acids. Per germline, CDR1 LNHNV and CDR2 YYDKDF (reference sequence).

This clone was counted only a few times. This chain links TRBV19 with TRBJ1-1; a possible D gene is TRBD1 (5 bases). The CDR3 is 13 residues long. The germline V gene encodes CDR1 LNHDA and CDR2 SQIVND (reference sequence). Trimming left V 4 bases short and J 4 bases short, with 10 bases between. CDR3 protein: CASSKQGPTEAFF. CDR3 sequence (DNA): TGTGCCAGTAGTAAGCAGGGCCCCACTGAAGCTTTCTTT.

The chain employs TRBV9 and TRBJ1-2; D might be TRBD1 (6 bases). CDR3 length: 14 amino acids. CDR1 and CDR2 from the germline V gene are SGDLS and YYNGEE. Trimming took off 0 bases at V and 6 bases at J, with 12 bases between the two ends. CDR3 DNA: TGTGCCAGCAGCGTAGAAATTCCAGGGGATGGCTACACCTTC. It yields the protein CASSVEIPGDGYTF.

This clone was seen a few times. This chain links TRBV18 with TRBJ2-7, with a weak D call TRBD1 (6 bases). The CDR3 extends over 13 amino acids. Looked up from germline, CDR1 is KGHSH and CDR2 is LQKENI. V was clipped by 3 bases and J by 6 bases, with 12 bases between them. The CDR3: CASSPVAGAEQYF. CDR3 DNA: TGTGCCAGCTCACCGGTGGCAGGGGCCGAGCAGTACTTC.

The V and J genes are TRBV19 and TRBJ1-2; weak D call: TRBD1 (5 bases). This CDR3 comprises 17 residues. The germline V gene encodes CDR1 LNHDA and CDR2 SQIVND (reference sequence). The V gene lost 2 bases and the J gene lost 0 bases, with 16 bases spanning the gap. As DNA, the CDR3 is TGTGCCAGTAGTATAAATTTCGGGGGGAATACTAACTATGGCTACACCTTC. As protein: CASSINFGGNTNYGYTF. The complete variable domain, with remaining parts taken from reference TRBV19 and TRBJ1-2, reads DGGITQSPKYLFRKEGQNVTLSCEQNLNHDAMYWYRQDPGQGLRLIYYSQIVNDFQKGDIAEGYSVSREKKESFPLTVTSAQKNPTAFYLCASSINFGGNTNYGYTFGSGTRLTVV.

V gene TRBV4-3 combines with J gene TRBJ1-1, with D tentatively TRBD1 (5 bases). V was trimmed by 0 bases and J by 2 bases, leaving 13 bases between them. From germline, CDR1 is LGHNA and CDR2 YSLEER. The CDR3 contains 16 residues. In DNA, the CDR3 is TGCGCCAGCAGCCAAGATCGGGGCAGAATTAACACTGAAGCTTTCTTT. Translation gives CASSQDRGRINTEAFF.

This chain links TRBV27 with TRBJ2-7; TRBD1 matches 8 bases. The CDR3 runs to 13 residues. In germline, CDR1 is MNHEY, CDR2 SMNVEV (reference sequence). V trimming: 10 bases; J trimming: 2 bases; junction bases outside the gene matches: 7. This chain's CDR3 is CATSTGAAYEQYF. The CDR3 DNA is TGTGCCACCTCGACAGGGGCGGCCTACGAGCAGTACTTC.

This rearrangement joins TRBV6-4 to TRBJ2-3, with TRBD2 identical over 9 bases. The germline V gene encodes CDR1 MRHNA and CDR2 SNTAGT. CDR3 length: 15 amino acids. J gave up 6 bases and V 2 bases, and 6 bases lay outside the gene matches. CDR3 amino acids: CASSDMASGTDTQYF. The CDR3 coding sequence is TGTGCCAGCAGTGACATGGCTAGCGGGACCGATACGCAGTATTTT.

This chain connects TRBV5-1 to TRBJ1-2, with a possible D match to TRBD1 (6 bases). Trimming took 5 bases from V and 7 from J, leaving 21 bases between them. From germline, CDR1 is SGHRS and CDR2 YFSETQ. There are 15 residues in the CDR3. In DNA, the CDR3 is TGCGCCAGCAGTTCCGGAACGGGACAACGACGTGGCTACACCTTC. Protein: CASSSGTGQRRGYTF.

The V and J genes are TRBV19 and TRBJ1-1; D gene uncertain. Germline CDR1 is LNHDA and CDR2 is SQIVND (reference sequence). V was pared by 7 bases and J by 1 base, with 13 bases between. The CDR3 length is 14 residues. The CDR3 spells CASTPGLKNTEAFF. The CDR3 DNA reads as TGTGCCAGTACCCCCGGACTGAAGAACACTGAAGCTTTCTTT.

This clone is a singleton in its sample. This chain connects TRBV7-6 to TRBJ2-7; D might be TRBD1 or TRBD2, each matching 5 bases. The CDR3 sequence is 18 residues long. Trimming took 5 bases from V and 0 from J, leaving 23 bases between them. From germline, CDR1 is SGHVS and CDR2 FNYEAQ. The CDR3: CASSPRDPAALSSYEQYF. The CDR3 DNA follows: TGTGCCAGCAGCCCCCGGGACCCCGCGGCCCTTAGCTCCTACGAGCAGTACTTC.

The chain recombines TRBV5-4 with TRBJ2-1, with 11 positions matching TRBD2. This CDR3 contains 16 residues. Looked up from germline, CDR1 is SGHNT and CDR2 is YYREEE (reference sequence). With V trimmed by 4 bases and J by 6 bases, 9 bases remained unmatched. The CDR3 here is CASSARSSGGFNEQFF. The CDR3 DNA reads TGTGCCAGCAGCGCGAGATCTAGCGGGGGGTTCAATGAGCAGTTCTTC.

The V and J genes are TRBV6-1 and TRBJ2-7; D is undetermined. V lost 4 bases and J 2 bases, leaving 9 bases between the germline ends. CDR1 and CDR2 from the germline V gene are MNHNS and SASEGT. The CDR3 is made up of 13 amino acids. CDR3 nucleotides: TGTGCCAGCAGTGTCATCCCTCCCTACGAGCAGTACTTC. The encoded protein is CASSVIPPYEQYF.

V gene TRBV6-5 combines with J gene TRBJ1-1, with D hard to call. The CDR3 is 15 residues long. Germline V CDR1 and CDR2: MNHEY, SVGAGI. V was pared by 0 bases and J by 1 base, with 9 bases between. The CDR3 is CASSYSRPSNTEAFF. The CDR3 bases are TGTGCCAGCAGTTACTCGAGGCCCTCGAACACTGAAGCTTTCTTT.

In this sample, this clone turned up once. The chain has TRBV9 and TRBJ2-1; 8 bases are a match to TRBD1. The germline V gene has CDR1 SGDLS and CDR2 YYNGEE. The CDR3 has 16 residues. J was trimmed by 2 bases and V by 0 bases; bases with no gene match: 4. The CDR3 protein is CASSVVTGQAYNEQFF. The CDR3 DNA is TGTGCCAGCAGCGTAGTTACGGGACAGGCCTACAATGAGCAGTTCTTC.

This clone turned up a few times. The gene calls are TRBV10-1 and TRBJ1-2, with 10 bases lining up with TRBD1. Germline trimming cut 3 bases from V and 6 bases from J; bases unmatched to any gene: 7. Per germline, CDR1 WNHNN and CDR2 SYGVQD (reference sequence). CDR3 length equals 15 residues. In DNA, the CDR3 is TGCGCCAGCAGTGAACACCGGGACAGGGGAAATGGCTACACCTTC. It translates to CASSEHRDRGNGYTF.

The CDR3 is CASSLGVWNTEAFF. The CDR3 nucleotides read TGTGCCAGCAGCTTGGGGGTATGGAACACTGAAGCTTTCTTT. This sequence joins TRBV5-6 and TRBJ1-1; D gene unclear. Trimming left V 0 bases short and J 1 base short, with 7 bases between. Germline values: CDR1 SGHDT, CDR2 YYEEEE. The CDR3 is 14 residues long.